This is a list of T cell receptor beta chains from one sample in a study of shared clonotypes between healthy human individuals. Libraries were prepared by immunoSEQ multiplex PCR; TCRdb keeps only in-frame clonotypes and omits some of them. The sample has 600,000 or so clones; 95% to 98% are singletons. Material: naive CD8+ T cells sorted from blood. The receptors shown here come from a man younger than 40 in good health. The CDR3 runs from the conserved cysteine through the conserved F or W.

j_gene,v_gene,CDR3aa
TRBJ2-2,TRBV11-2,CASSNPDRGRTGELFF
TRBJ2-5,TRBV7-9,CASSLEGGETQYF
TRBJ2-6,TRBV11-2,CASSVGVNVLTF
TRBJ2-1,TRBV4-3,CASSQTGRSYNEQFF
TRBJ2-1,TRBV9,CASSPSGNEQFF
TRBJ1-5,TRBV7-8,CASSVNMDNQPQHF
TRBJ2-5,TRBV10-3,CAISEWEASGSMETQYF
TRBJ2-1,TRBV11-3,CASSFTRNEQFF
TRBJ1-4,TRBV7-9,CASSLDLEDEKLFF
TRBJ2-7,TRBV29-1,CSAEDGSGSYEQYF
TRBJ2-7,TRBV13,CASSLESLAGDEQYF
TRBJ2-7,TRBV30,CAWAIGTNDEQYF
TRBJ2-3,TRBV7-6,CASSLETGLGTDTQYF
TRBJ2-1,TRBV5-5,CASQEEGLALNEQFF
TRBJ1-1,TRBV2,CASRPTVNTEAFF
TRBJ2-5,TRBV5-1,CASSPGERLAGGQETQYF